Detailed here is one TCR beta chain. The data originate from a study of identical twins. TCRdb processed the 5' RACE reads anew with MiXCR; each CDR3 protein has one entry. The data hold about 890,000 distinct CDR3 sequences, with about 12% observed a single time. These records were also assigned to another study, of yellow fever vaccine responses in identical twins. That publication notes: It has been reported that, in twins, the vaccine T cell response seemed partly convergent and partly personalized.

Sequences were obtained from PBMCs. This sequence originates from a woman aged 18 to 35 in good health.

For the CDR3, the DNA is TGCAGCTCCCGGACAGGCAGGGGCTCCTACAATGAGCAGTTCTTC. It translates to CSSRTGRGSYNEQFF. The chain links TRBV29-1 to TRBJ2-1; TRBD1 aligns across 7 bases. The length of the CDR3 is 15 residues. Germline values: CDR1 SQVTM, CDR2 ANQGSEA. Unmatched junction bases numbered 10, after V lost 8 bases and J lost 0 bases.